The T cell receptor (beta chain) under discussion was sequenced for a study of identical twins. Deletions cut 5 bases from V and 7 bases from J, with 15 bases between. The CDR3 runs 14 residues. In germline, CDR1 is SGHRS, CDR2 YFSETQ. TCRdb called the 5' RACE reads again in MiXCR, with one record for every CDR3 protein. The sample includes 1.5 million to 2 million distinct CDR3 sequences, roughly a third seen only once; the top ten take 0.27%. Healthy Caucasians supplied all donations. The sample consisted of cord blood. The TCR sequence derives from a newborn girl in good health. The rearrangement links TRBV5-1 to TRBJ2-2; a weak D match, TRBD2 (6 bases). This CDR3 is CASRAGPSNGELFF. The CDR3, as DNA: TGCGCCAGCAGAGCGGGTCCATCGAACGGGGAGCTGTTTTTT.